The 15 T cell receptor beta chains reported below all come from one sample, sequenced in a study of blood T cell repertoires in COVID-19. This table comes from immunoSEQ multiplex PCR, and its TCRdb copy is limited to in-frame clones, with some not included. The sample lists a few hundred thousand clones; approximately 85% were seen once. The sequencing input was PBMCs or T cells enriched from blood (not recorded which). These receptors all come from a man aged 25 to 45 who had recovered from COVID-19.

The V gene is TRBV19, the J gene TRBJ1-2; a possible D gene is TRBD1 (5 bases). V was trimmed by 9 bases and J by 0 bases, leaving 17 bases between them. CDR3 length equals 15 residues. Germline V gives CDR1 LNHDA, CDR2 SQIVND (reference sequence). This CDR3 is CASCSGGTANYGYTF. CDR3 DNA: TGTGCCAGCTGCTCGGGGGGAACAGCTAACTATGGCTACACCTTC.

This clone has only a few counts. This chain uses TRBV4-3 with TRBJ2-2; no firm D call. V lost 0 bases and J 5 bases, leaving 13 bases between the germline ends. CDR3 size: 16 residues. CDR1 and CDR2 (germline): LGHNA, YSLEER. The CDR3 region has the DNA TGCGCCAGCAGCCAAGATTTCCAGGTTCTGACCGGGGAGCTGTTTTTT. This translates into CASSQDFQVLTGELFF.

The chain employs TRBV19 and TRBJ1-2; D remains ambiguous. Per germline, CDR1 LNHDA and CDR2 SQIVND (reference sequence). V lost 5 bases and J lost 6, with 22 bases in between. This CDR3 is 16 amino acids long. The CDR3 spells CASSPAGGPLGDGYTF. In DNA form, the CDR3 reads TGTGCCAGTAGTCCCGCGGGAGGGCCCCTCGGGGATGGCTACACCTTC.

V is TRBV18 and J is TRBJ2-1, with a tentative D call TRBD1 (6 bases). This CDR3 comprises 14 residues. Germline V gene sequence: CDR1 KGHSH, CDR2 LQKENI. The V end was cut by 2 bases, the J end by 15 bases, with 20 bases between. Written as DNA, the CDR3 is TGTGCCAGCTCACCAACGACAGGTCTACTTCAGGGGTTCTTC. Amino acids: CASSPTTGLLQGFF.

V is TRBV11-2 and J is TRBJ1-2, with 9 nucleotides matching TRBD1. V shed 6 bases, J shed 7 bases, and the junction held 15 bases outside the gene matches. The length of the CDR3 is 16 residues. Germline CDR1 reads SGHAT; CDR2 reads FQNNGV. The CDR3 DNA is TGTGCCAGCAGTTCTCCGGGACAGGGTTGGTCTGTTGGCTACACCTTC. Its translation: CASSSPGQGWSVGYTF.

The chain uses TRBV30 and TRBJ2-5, with TRBD2 matching 7 bases. The CDR3 spans 15 residues. Germline CDR1 GTSNPN, CDR2 SVGIG (reference sequence). V was pared by 1 base and J by 0 bases, with 5 bases of the junction left unmatched. The CDR3 DNA reads as TGTGCCTGGAGTGGAGAGCGGGGCAACCAAGAGACCCAGTACTTC. Protein: CAWSGERGNQETQYF.

About this clone: In the same sample, other DNA sequences code for this CDR3. This chain's CDR3 is CASSVDRGGYNEQFF. CDR3 sequence (DNA): TGTGCCAGCAGCGTAGACAGGGGGGGCTACAATGAGCAGTTCTTC. The genes are TRBV9 and TRBJ2-1; TRBD1 is a possible D gene (8 bases). Germline V gene sequence: CDR1 SGDLS, CDR2 YYNGEE. There are 15 residues in the CDR3. The V and J ends lost 0 bases and 3 bases respectively, with 10 bases between them.

The chain has TRBV27 and TRBJ1-6, with TRBD1 matching over 9 bases. The germline V gene encodes CDR1 MNHEY and CDR2 SMNVEV (reference sequence). V shed 6 bases, J shed 4 bases, and the junction held 7 bases outside the gene matches. This CDR3 spans 16 amino acids. CDR3 region: CASRSTGGRYNSPLHF. The CDR3 DNA follows: TGTGCCAGCAGATCGACAGGGGGGAGGTATAATTCACCCCTCCACTTT.

The J gene is TRBJ1-1, the V gene TRBV6-6, with D possibly matching TRBD1 (6 bases). CDR1 MNHNY and CDR2 SVGAGI come from the germline V gene (reference sequence). Trimming removed 5 bases from V and 2 bases from J, with 21 bases in between. This CDR3 comprises 17 residues. CDR3: CASSLSILRGSNTEAFF. The CDR3 DNA follows: TGTGCCAGCAGTCTATCGATTTTAAGGGGGAGCAACACTGAAGCTTTCTTT.

The rearrangement joins TRBV27 to TRBJ2-6; a possible D gene is TRBD1 (6 bases). The CDR3 is 14 amino acids. In germline, CDR1 is MNHEY, CDR2 SMNVEV (reference sequence). Trimming took off 2 bases at V and 8 bases at J, with 10 bases between the two ends. Written as DNA, the CDR3 is TGTGCCAGCAGTTTAGGTCAGGGGTCCAACGTCCTGACTTTC. Translation: CASSLGQGSNVLTF. Combining the CDR3 with reference TRBV27 and TRBJ2-6 gives the whole variable domain EAQVTQNPRYLITVTGKKLTVTCSQNMNHEYMSWYRQDPGLGLRQIYYSMNVEVTDKGDVPEGYKVSRKEKRNFPLILESPSPNQTSLYFCASSLGQGSNVLTFGAGSRLTVL.

The CDR3 protein is CAWSTGGFQIYMNTEAFF. CDR3 bases: TGTGCCTGGTCGACAGGGGGCTTCCAAATCTACATGAACACTGAAGCTTTCTTT. The chain combines TRBV30 with TRBJ1-1, with 10 bases fitting TRBD1. This CDR3 is 18 amino acids long. CDR1 is GTSNPN and CDR2 is SVGIG in the germline V gene (reference sequence). The V segment lost 5 bases and the J segment 0 bases; nucleotides outside the gene matches: 15.

This sequence joins TRBV3-1 (or the pseudogene TRBV3-2) and TRBJ2-7; a possible D gene is TRBD1 (6 bases). The CDR3 sequence is 15 residues long. The germline V and J ends were trimmed by 4 bases and 5 bases, with 18 bases remaining between them. Germline V CDR1 and CDR2: LGHDT, YNNKEL (reference sequence). The chain's CDR3 is CASSRRTRGTNEQYF. The CDR3 DNA follows: TGTGCCAGCAGCCGCCGGACCAGGGGAACCAACGAGCAGTACTTC.

The chain has TRBV19 and TRBJ2-1; TRBD1 matches at 10 bases. CDR3 length equals 15 residues. With 6 bases clipped from V and 6 bases from J, the junction kept 8 bases outside the gene matches. Germline V gene data show CDR1 as LNHDA and CDR2 as SQIVND (reference sequence). In nucleotides, the CDR3 is TGTGCCAGTAGGGCCGGGACAGGGGTTATCAATGAGCAGTTCTTC. The encoded protein is CASRAGTGVINEQFF.

The rearrangement uses TRBV5-1 and TRBJ2-3, with D possibly TRBD1 on 6 matching bases. The CDR3 spans 16 residues. V was pared by 4 bases and J by 4 bases, with 19 bases between. CDR1 is SGHRS, CDR2 YFSETQ, per germline. Here the CDR3 DNA reads TGCGCCAGCAGCCCCCAGACAGGAATTGGGTCAGATACGCAGTATTTT. Translating it yields CASSPQTGIGSDTQYF. The complete variable domain, with remaining parts taken from reference TRBV5-1 and TRBJ2-3, reads KAGVTQTPRYLIKTRGQQVTLSCSPISGHRSVSWYQQTPGQGLQFLFEYFSETQRNKGNFPGRFSGRQFSNSRSEMNVSTLELGDSALYLCASSPQTGIGSDTQYFGPGTRLTVL.

This clone was recorded once. The chain combines TRBV3-1 (or the pseudogene TRBV3-2) with TRBJ2-1, with a weak D call TRBD2 (5 bases). Per germline, CDR1 LGHDT and CDR2 YNNKEL (reference sequence). The V and J ends lost 1 base and 9 bases respectively, with 10 bases between them. This CDR3 has 13 amino acids. For the CDR3, the DNA is TGTGCCAGCAGCCAAGGGACTGCAGGTGAGCAGTTCTTC. Amino acids: CASSQGTAGEQFF.